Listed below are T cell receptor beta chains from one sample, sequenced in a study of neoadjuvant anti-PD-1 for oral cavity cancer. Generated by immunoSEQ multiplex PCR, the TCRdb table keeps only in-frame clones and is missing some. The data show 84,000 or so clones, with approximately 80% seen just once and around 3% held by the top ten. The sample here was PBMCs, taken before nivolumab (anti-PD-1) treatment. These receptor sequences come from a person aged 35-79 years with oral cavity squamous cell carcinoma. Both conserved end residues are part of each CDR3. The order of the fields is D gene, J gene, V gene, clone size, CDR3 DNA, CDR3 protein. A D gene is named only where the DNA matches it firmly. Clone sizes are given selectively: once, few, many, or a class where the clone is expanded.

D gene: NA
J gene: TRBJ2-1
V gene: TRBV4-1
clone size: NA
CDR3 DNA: TGCGCCAGCAGCCAAGAGATGACGGGTGAGCAGTTCTTC
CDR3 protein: CASSQEMTGEQFF

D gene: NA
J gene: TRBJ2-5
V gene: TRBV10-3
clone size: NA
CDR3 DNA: TGTGCCATCAGTGCCACGAGGAGCGAAGAGACCCAGTACTTC
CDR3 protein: CAISATRSEETQYF

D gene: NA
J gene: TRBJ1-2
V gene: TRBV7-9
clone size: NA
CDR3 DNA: TGTGCCAGCAGTTTTAGTCTTGGAAGCGGCTACACCTTC
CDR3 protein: CASSFSLGSGYTF

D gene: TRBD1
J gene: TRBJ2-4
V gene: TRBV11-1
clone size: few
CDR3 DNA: TGTGCCAGCAGCTTACTGGACAGGGGAAACATTCAGTACTTC
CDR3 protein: CASSLLDRGNIQYF

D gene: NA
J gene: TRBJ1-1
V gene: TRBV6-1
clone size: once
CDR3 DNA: TGTGCCAGCAGTGAAAGGGGTCTTGAAGCTTTCTTT
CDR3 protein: CASSERGLEAFF

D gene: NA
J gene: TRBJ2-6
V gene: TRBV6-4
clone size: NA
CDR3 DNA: TGTGCCGTCTGGGGGGGCCGCTCTGGGGCCAACGTCCTGACTTTC
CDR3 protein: CAVWGGRSGANVLTF

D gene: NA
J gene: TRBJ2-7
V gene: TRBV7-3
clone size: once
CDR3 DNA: TGTGCCAGCAGCTTTCCCTGGGACCCCTCGGGGCAGTACTTC
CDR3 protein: CASSFPWDPSGQYF

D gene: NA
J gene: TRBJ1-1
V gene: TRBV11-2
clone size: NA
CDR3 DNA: TGTGCCAGCAGCTTAGTACGCAAGCCCGAGGCTTTCTTT
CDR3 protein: CASSLVRKPEAFF

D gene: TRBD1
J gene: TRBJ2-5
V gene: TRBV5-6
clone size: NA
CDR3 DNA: TGTGCCAGCAGCTTGGCGGACAGGGGAAAATTCGTGACCCAGTACTTC
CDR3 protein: CASSLADRGKFVTQYF

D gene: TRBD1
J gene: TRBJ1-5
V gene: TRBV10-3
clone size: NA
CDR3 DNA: TGTGCCATCTCTGAAGGGGGCGAAGGTCAGCCCCAGCATTTT
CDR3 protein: CAISEGGEGQPQHF

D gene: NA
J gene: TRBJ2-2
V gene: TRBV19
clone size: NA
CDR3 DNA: TGTGCCAGTAGGGGGGGATTAGCGAACACCGGGGAGCTGTTTTTT
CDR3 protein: CASRGGLANTGELFF

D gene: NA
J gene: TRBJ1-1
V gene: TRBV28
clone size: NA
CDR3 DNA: TGTGCCAGCAGCTCCCCCTTCCTACTGCTGAACACTGAAGCTTTCTTT
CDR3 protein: CASSSPFLLLNTEAFF

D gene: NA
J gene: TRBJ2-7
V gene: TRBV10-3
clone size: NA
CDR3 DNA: TGTGCCATCAGTGAGTCGGGACGGACCTACGAGCAGTACTTC
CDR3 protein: CAISESGRTYEQYF

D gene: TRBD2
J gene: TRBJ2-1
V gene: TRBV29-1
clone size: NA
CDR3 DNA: TGCAGCGTTGAAATACTAGCGGGAGACGGTGAGCAGTTCTTC
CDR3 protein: CSVEILAGDGEQFF

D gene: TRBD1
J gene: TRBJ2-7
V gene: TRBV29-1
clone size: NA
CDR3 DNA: TGCAGCGGCGGACAGGGGAGATACGAGCAGTACTTC
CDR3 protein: CSGGQGRYEQYF

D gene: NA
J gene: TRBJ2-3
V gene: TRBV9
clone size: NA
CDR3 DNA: TGTGCCAGCAGCGCACTTCGGACCGACTTGGCAGATACGCAGTATTTT
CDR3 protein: CASSALRTDLADTQYF

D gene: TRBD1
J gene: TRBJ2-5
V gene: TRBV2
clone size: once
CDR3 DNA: TGTGCCAGCAGTATCCGGGACAGATATTTGGGGGAGACCCAGTACTTC
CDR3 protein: CASSIRDRYLGETQYF

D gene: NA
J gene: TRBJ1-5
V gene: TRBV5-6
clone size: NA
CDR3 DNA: TGTGCCAGCAGCGTGGACGGTAGCAATCAGCCCCAGCATTTT
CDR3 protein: CASSVDGSNQPQHF

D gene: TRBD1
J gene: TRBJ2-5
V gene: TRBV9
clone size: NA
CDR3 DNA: TGTGCCAGCAGCGCACCAACAGGGGGAAGCCCCAAAGAGACCCAGTACTTC
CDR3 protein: CASSAPTGGSPKETQYF

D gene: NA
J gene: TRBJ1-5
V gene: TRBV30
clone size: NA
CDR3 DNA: TGTGCCTGGGGCCTTTCGGGCAATCAGCCCCAGCATTTT
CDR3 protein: CAWGLSGNQPQHF

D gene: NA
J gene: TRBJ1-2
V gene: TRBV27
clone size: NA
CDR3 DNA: NA
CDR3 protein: CASSSGQGVYGYTF

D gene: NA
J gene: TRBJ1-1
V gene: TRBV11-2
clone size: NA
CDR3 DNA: TGTGCCAGCAGCTTAGGAGGGAACACTGAAGCTTTCTTT
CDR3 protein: CASSLGGNTEAFF

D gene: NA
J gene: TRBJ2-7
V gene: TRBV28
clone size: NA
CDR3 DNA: TGTGCCAGCTCTCCCGCGAGTGGGGGAAGTGGAGAGCAGTACTTC
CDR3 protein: CASSPASGGSGEQYF

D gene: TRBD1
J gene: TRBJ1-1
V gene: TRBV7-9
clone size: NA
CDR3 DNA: TGTGCCAGCAGCCTAGAACAGGGGGTGAACACTGAAGCTTTCTTT
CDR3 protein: CASSLEQGVNTEAFF

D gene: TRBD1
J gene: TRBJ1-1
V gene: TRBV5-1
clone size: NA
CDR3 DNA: TGCGCCAGCAGCGGGCCAGGGGGCACTGAAGCTTTCTTT
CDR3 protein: CASSGPGGTEAFF

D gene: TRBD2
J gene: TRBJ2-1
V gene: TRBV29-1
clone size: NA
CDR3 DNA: TGCAGCGGGGGGATGTCTAGCGGCTACAATGAGCAGTTCTTC
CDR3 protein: CSGGMSSGYNEQFF

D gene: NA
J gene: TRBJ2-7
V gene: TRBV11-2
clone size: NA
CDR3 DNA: TGTGCCAGCAGCTTAGGTAGTAGCGGAGCCTACGAGCAGTACTTC
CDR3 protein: CASSLGSSGAYEQYF

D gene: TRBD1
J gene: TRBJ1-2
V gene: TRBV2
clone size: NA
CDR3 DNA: TGTGCCAGCAGTGAAGCGCTGGGGACAGACCCCCGACGAGGCTACACCTTC
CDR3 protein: CASSEALGTDPRRGYTF

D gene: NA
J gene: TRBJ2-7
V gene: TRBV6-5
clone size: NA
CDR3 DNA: TGTGCCAGCGGGCTCGGGTACGAGCAGTACTTC
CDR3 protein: CASGLGYEQYF

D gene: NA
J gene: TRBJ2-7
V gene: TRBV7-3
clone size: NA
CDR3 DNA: TGTGCCAGCAGCTTACCGGGAGAACGCGAGCAGTACTTC
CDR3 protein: CASSLPGEREQYF

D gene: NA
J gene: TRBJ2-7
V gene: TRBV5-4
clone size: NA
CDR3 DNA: TGTGCCAGCAGCTTGGTCGGCGGGACGTCCCCCTACGAGCAGTACTTC
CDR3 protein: CASSLVGGTSPYEQYF

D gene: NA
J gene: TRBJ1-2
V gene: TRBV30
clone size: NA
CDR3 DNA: TGTGCCTGGAGTGGTGGTGTCCGGCGGTATGGCTACACCTTC
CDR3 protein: CAWSGGVRRYGYTF

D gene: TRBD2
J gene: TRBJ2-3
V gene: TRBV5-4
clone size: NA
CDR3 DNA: TGTGCCAGCAGTCCTCGACTAGCGGGAGGGGGGGGGAGCACAGATACGCAGTATTTT
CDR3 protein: CASSPRLAGGGGSTDTQYF

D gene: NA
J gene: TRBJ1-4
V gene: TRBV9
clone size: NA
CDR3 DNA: TGTGCCAGCAGCGTCGACCGGGCCATAGGGGAAAAACTGTTTTTT
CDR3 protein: CASSVDRAIGEKLFF

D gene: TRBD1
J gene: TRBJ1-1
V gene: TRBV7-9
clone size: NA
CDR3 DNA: TGTGCCAGCAGCTATTATCCCGGGACAGGCGAAGCTTTCTTT
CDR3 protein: CASSYYPGTGEAFF

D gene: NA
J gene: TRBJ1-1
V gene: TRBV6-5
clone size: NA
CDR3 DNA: TGTGCCAGCAGTGAAATCCGGAACACTGAAGCTTTCTTT
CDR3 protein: CASSEIRNTEAFF

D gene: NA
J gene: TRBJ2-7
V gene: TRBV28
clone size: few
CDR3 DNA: TGTGCCAGCAGAGGGGGCTCCTACGAGCAGTACTTC
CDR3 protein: CASRGGSYEQYF

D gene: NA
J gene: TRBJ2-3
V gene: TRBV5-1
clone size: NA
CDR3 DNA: TGCGCCAGCAGCCCTCAGAACACAGATACGCAGTATTTT
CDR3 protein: CASSPQNTDTQYF